Shown below are 20 T cell receptor beta chains from a single sample sequenced in a study of cytomegalovirus exposure and HLA in healthy donors. The PCR ran on 60 Vbeta and 13 Jbeta primers. Data came from immunoSEQ multiplex PCR; TCRdb stores just in-frame clones and leaves some out. The sample includes 150,000 to 200,000 clones, around 82% of them seen just once. Input material: PBMCs. These receptors were obtained from a woman between 25 and 40 years old in good health and CMV-seropositive.

V is TRBV5-1 and J is TRBJ1-4; no definite D call. The V end was cut by 0 bases, the J end by 0 bases, with 6 bases between. Germline V gene data show CDR1 as SGHRS and CDR2 as YFSETQ. This CDR3 contains 15 residues. This CDR3 is CASSLEPATNEKLFF. CDR3 in DNA: TGCGCCAGCAGCTTGGAGCCCGCAACTAATGAAAAACTGTTTTTT.

The chain combines TRBV19 with TRBJ2-1; TRBD1 might be the D (5 bases). Germline V gene data show CDR1 as LNHDA and CDR2 as SQIVND (reference sequence). The CDR3 length is 12 residues. Trimming pared 5 bases from V and 11 bases from J, leaving 13 bases between. In DNA, the CDR3 is TGTGCCAGTAGTTATGAAGGGGCTAAGCAGTTCTTC. Protein: CASSYEGAKQFF.

The rearrangement joins TRBV4-1 to TRBJ1-6, with TRBD1 matching over 10 bases. Germline V gene lookup returns CDR1 MGHRA and CDR2 YSYEKL. V trimming: 3 bases; J trimming: 9 bases; junction bases outside the gene matches: 8. The CDR3 has 16 residues. The CDR3, as DNA: TGCGCCAGCAGCCACGCGGCGACAGGGGGCGGTTCACCCCTCCACTTT. It is translated as CASSHAATGGGSPLHF.

This clone was found once. This sequence joins TRBV7-8 and TRBJ1-5; 10 bases are a match to TRBD1. CDR3 length equals 16 residues. V lost 5 bases and J lost 4; bases outside the gene matches: 8. Germline V gene sequence: CDR1 SGHVS, CDR2 FQNEAQ. Written as DNA, the CDR3 is TGTGCCAGCAGCGGCCGGGACAGGGGTAGGAATCAGCCCCAGCATTTT. Translation: CASSGRDRGRNQPQHF.

The rearrangement uses TRBV5-1 and TRBJ1-2; 10 nucleotides line up with TRBD1. The germline V gene encodes CDR1 SGHRS and CDR2 YFSETQ. Trimming cost V 2 bases and J 4 bases; bases outside gene matches: 11. The CDR3 totals 17 residues. The DNA of the CDR3 is TGCGCCAGCAGCTTCTCGACAGGGGGCGGTTCGGGCTATGGCTACACCTTC. Its protein product is CASSFSTGGGSGYGYTF.

This chain joins TRBV21-1 and TRBJ2-2; the listed D gene, TRBD1, was not tested against the DNA. TRBV21-1 is given as a pseudogene. The CDR3 is 15 amino acids. The CDR3 is CASSNGTGTTGELFF. CDR3 in DNA: TGTGCCAGCAGCAACGGGACAGGGACTACCGGGGAGCTGTTTTTT.

This clone showed up just once. The rearrangement joins TRBV11-2 to TRBJ1-1, with TRBD1 as a possible D gene (5 bases). Per germline, CDR1 SGHAT and CDR2 FQNNGV. The CDR3 totals 14 residues. Between the trimmed V and J ends, which lost 8 bases and 2 bases, there was a span of 15 bases. CDR3 DNA: TGTGCCAGCGGGGTAACAGGCCGAAACACTGAAGCTTTCTTT. Encoded protein: CASGVTGRNTEAFF.

This clone is a singleton in its sample. The CDR3 DNA sequence: TGTGCCAGCGCGGGGCACTTCAACACTGAAGCTTTCTTT. Translation gives CASAGHFNTEAFF. The chain carries TRBV28 and TRBJ1-1; D might be TRBD1 (5 bases). The V end was cut by 8 bases, the J end by 2 bases, with 12 bases between. CDR1 is MDHEN and CDR2 is SYDVKM in the germline V gene. This CDR3 region has 13 residues. The variable domain in full, with the rest retrieved from reference TRBV28 and TRBJ1-1, is DVKVTQSSRYLVKRTGEKVFLECVQDMDHENMFWYRQDPGLGLRLIYFSYDVKMKEKGDIPEGYSVSREKKERFSLILESASTNQTSMYLCASAGHFNTEAFFGQGTRLTVV.

The rearrangement links TRBV5-6 to TRBJ1-6; 7 nucleotides match TRBD1. The CDR3 is 14 amino acids. Germline V gene lookup returns CDR1 SGHDT and CDR2 YYEEEE. V gave up 2 bases and J gave up 6 bases; unmatched junction bases: 2. The CDR3 sequence: CASSFQGGNSPLHF. For the CDR3, the DNA is TGTGCCAGCAGCTTCCAGGGGGGTAATTCACCCCTCCACTTT.

The J gene is TRBJ1-2, the V gene TRBV29-1; 8 bases line up with TRBD1. Germline V gives CDR1 SQVTM, CDR2 ANQGSEA. V was clipped by 4 bases and J by 3 bases; unmatched bases: 10. The CDR3 contains 15 residues. In DNA form, the CDR3 reads TGCAGCGTTGCAACCTCCGGACAGGGAGACTATGGCTACACCTTC. Translating it yields CSVATSGQGDYGYTF.

The chain joins TRBV9 to TRBJ2-3; D possibly corresponds to TRBD2 (7 bases). From germline, CDR1 is SGDLS and CDR2 YYNGEE. Trimming pared 0 bases from V and 4 bases from J, leaving 12 bases between. The CDR3 runs to 15 residues. This chain's CDR3 is CASSVEGGWADTQYF. The CDR3 DNA reads TGTGCCAGCAGCGTAGAGGGGGGGTGGGCAGATACGCAGTATTTT.

In this sample, this clone turned up a few times. This sequence joins TRBV15 and TRBJ1-5; a weak D match, TRBD1 (5 bases). The CDR3 sequence is 15 residues long. Germline lookup yields CDR1 LNHNV and CDR2 YYDKDF (reference sequence). Trimming pared 1 base from V and 4 bases from J, leaving 11 bases between. The CDR3 nucleotides read TGTGCCACCAGCAGAGGGGCAGGGCTTAATCAGCCCCAGCATTTT. The encoded protein is CATSRGAGLNQPQHF. Filled out from reference TRBV15 and TRBJ1-5, the complete variable domain reads DAMVIQNPRYQVTQFGKPVTLSCSQTLNHNVMYWYQQKSSQAPKLLFHYYDKDFNNEADTPDNFQSRRPNTSFCFLDIRSPGLGDTAMYLCATSRGAGLNQPQHFGDGTRLSIL.

The chain links TRBV5-1 to TRBJ1-1; weak D call: TRBD1 (6 bases). Trimming pared 2 bases from V and 3 bases from J, leaving 11 bases between. CDR3 length: 14 residues. Germline lookup yields CDR1 SGHRS and CDR2 YFSETQ. CDR3 sequence reads: CASSFRGTYTEAFF. The DNA of the CDR3 is TGCGCCAGCAGCTTTAGGGGGACGTACACTGAAGCTTTCTTT.

This chain joins TRBV9 and TRBJ2-5, with a possible D match to TRBD1 (5 bases). V lost 0 bases and J lost 5, with 8 bases in between. The length of the CDR3 is 13 residues. The germline CDR1 and CDR2 sequences are SGDLS and YYNGEE. Written as DNA, the CDR3 is TGTGCCAGCAGCGTAGCAGGGTTCGAGACCCAGTACTTC. This codes for CASSVAGFETQYF.

The chain combines TRBV4-3 with TRBJ2-1; tentatively, D is TRBD2 (5 bases). This CDR3 is 17 amino acids long. Germline CDR1 is LGHNA and CDR2 is YSLEER. V lost 0 bases, J lost 0 bases, and 12 bases lay in between. CDR3 bases: TGCGCCAGCAGCCAAGATTTTACGGGGAGCTCCTACAATGAGCAGTTCTTC. It is translated as CASSQDFTGSSYNEQFF.

This chain links TRBV6-5 with TRBJ1-5; possibly TRBD1 for D (5 bases). This CDR3 contains 15 residues. Trimming took off 6 bases at V and 0 bases at J, with 12 bases between the two ends. Germline CDR1 MNHEY, CDR2 SVGAGI. Here the CDR3 reads CASSDSRYSNQPQHF. Here the CDR3 DNA reads TGTGCCAGCAGCGACAGCCGTTATAGCAATCAGCCCCAGCATTTT.

This chain joins TRBV2 and TRBJ2-2; 8 nucleotides line up with TRBD1. The CDR3 covers 13 residues. Germline V CDR1 and CDR2: SNHLY, FYNNEI. Losses at the gene ends were 7 bases for V and 5 bases for J; bases not matched to a gene: 3. The CDR3 protein is CASNGQGTGELFF. As DNA, the CDR3 is TGTGCCAGCAACGGACAGGGAACCGGGGAGCTGTTTTTT.

The chain uses TRBV6-5 and TRBJ1-6, with D unclear. The CDR3 runs to 14 residues. Germline assignment: CDR1 MNHEY and CDR2 SVGAGI. The V and J ends lost 2 bases and 8 bases respectively, with 10 bases between them. CDR3 DNA: TGTGCCAGCAGTTACAGTGAGTCGGATTCACCCCTCCACTTT. It yields the protein CASSYSESDSPLHF.

The CDR3 DNA follows: TGCGCCAGCAAGGCGGGGGGGAGCACAGATACGCAGTATTTT. Translation: CASKAGGSTDTQYF. V gene TRBV5-1 combines with J gene TRBJ2-3; 9 bases map to TRBD2. Per germline, CDR1 SGHRS and CDR2 YFSETQ. This CDR3 comprises 14 residues. V gave up 6 bases and J gave up 0 bases; unmatched junction bases: 2.

This sequence joins TRBV7-9 and TRBJ2-3, with 7 bases that match TRBD1. CDR3 length: 15 residues. The J segment lost 0 bases and the V segment lost 5 bases, leaving 5 bases of the junction unmatched. Germline values: CDR1 SEHNR, CDR2 FQNEAQ (reference sequence). In nucleotides, the CDR3 is TGTGCCAGCAGCAAGAAGGGACAGAGCACAGATACGCAGTATTTT. It codes for CASSKKGQSTDTQYF.